The 31 T cell receptor beta chains presented below share a single source sample, sequenced in a study of cytomegalovirus exposure and HLA in healthy donors. It was with 60 Vbeta and 13 Jbeta primers that the PCR ran. Assay: immunoSEQ multiplex PCR; the TCRdb copy retains only in-frame clones and omits some. This table holds around 190,000 clones, around 78% found once. Material for sequencing was PBMCs. The receptors were sampled from a young man in good health and CMV-seronegative.

This rearrangement joins TRBV6-1 to TRBJ2-1, with 10 bases lining up with TRBD2. Germline lookup yields CDR1 MNHNS and CDR2 SASEGT. After removal of 6 bases from V and 3 bases from J, the junction contained 5 bases not matched to a gene. The CDR3 has 15 amino acids. The CDR3 spells CASSPLAGFYNEQFF. The CDR3 DNA follows: TGTGCCAGCAGCCCACTAGCGGGATTCTACAATGAGCAGTTCTTC.

This clone has just a few counts. The chain has TRBV5-4 and TRBJ2-7; a weak D match, TRBD2 (6 bases). V lost 4 bases and J lost 1, with 12 bases in between. CDR1 is SGHNT and CDR2 is YYREEE in the germline V gene (reference sequence). This CDR3 region has 14 residues. CDR3 residues: CASSIHGRSYEQYF. DNA for the CDR3: TGTGCCAGCAGCATCCACGGGAGATCCTACGAGCAGTACTTC.

The chain employs TRBV4-1 and TRBJ2-7; the match to TRBD2 covers 7 bases. V was pared by 1 base and J by 3 bases, with 3 bases of the junction left unmatched. This CDR3 has 14 residues. Germline V gene lookup returns CDR1 MGHRA and CDR2 YSYEKL. CDR3 loop: CASSQGDYHYEQYF. The CDR3 DNA follows: TGCGCCAGCAGCCAAGGGGACTACCACTACGAGCAGTACTTC.

This chain connects TRBV2 to TRBJ1-5, with a possible D match to TRBD1 (6 bases). Trimming left V 6 bases short and J 2 bases short, with 14 bases between. Germline V gives CDR1 SNHLY, CDR2 FYNNEI. The CDR3 has 15 residues. In nucleotides, the CDR3 is TGTGCCAGCAGCGCTACAGGGCTTGGCAATCAGCCCCAGCATTTT. Translating gives CASSATGLGNQPQHF.

This clone showed up just a few times. The CDR3 nucleotides read TGTGCCAGCAGTCCTTTTAGCTCCTACAATGAGCAGTTCTTC. This translates into CASSPFSSYNEQFF. The chain links TRBV2 to TRBJ2-1; D call uncertain. With 5 bases removed from V and 0 bases from J, the gap between germline ends came to 8 bases. This CDR3 spans 14 amino acids. Germline lookup yields CDR1 SNHLY and CDR2 FYNNEI.

This chain connects TRBV28 to TRBJ1-5; possibly TRBD1 for D (6 bases). Germline CDR1 reads MDHEN; CDR2 reads SYDVKM. The V and J ends lost 6 bases and 1 base respectively, with 13 bases between them. The length of the CDR3 is 15 residues. CDR3 in amino acids: CASRLQGPSNQPQHF. CDR3 nucleotides: TGTGCCAGCAGATTACAGGGTCCAAGCAATCAGCCCCAGCATTTT.

The J gene is TRBJ1-5, the V gene TRBV18; tentative D call: TRBD1 (5 bases). The germline CDR1 and CDR2 sequences are KGHSH and LQKENI. CDR3 length: 15 residues. Trimming pared 2 bases from V and 4 bases from J, leaving 12 bases between. CDR3 loop: CASSPTGGGNQPQHF. The CDR3 DNA reads TGTGCCAGCTCACCAACGGGGGGGGGAAATCAGCCCCAGCATTTT.

This sequence joins TRBV2 and TRBJ2-7, with no clear D. Germline V gene data show CDR1 as SNHLY and CDR2 as FYNNEI. This CDR3 has 12 amino acids. V was pared by 7 bases and J by 0 bases, with 7 bases between. The CDR3 protein is CASTFSSYEQYF. CDR3 nucleotides: TGTGCCAGCACTTTTAGCTCCTACGAGCAGTACTTC.

The chain couples TRBV4-2 to TRBJ2-7; 11 nucleotides match TRBD2. The germline gives CDR1 LGHNA, CDR2 YNFKEQ. The CDR3 is 15 amino acids. V trimming: 2 bases; J trimming: 5 bases; junction bases outside the gene matches: 5. CDR3 DNA: TGTGCCAGCAGCCAACAACAGACTAGCGGGAACGAGCAGTACTTC. It encodes CASSQQQTSGNEQYF.

J is TRBJ2-3 and V is TRBV6-5; D gene uncertain. The CDR3 totals 14 residues. Germline V gene sequence: CDR1 MNHEY, CDR2 SVGAGI. The V end lost 6 bases, the J end lost 1 base, and 11 bases lay between the germline ends. The CDR3 bases are TGTGCCAGCAGCCCCTCCACGGGCACAGATACGCAGTATTTT. Residues: CASSPSTGTDTQYF.

CDR3 in amino acids: CASSPLAGVREQYF. CDR3 nucleotides: TGTGCCAGTAGTCCGCTAGCGGGAGTAAGGGAGCAGTACTTC. The chain is built from TRBV19 and TRBJ2-7; 10 bases map to TRBD2. In germline, CDR1 is LNHDA, CDR2 SQIVND (reference sequence). CDR3 length: 14 residues. V lost 5 bases, J lost 7 bases, and 8 bases stayed unmatched.

The V gene is TRBV7-9, the J gene TRBJ2-4, with 12 bases fitting TRBD1. The CDR3 is 15 residues long. The J segment lost 5 bases and the V segment lost 5 bases, leaving 4 bases of the junction unmatched. Germline V CDR1 and CDR2: SEHNR, FQNEAQ (reference sequence). CDR3 loop: CASSVGTGGENIQYF. DNA of the CDR3: TGTGCCAGCAGCGTCGGGACAGGGGGCGAAAACATTCAGTACTTC.

The chain couples TRBV5-6 to TRBJ1-5; 7 bases align to TRBD1. Germline loops: CDR1 SGHDT, CDR2 YYEEEE. V gave up 3 bases and J gave up 6 bases; unmatched junction bases: 9. The CDR3 spans 15 residues. The CDR3 loop reads CASSSDREESQPQHF. The DNA for the CDR3 is TGTGCCAGCAGCTCCGACAGGGAGGAGAGTCAGCCCCAGCATTTT.

V is TRBV28 and J is TRBJ1-2, with 7 bases lining up with TRBD1. CDR3 length: 17 residues. Germline trimming cut 5 bases from V and 7 bases from J; bases unmatched to any gene: 19. Per the germline V gene, CDR1 is MDHEN and CDR2 is SYDVKM. Here the CDR3 reads CASSPGTVRLLGGGYTF. The CDR3, as DNA: TGTGCCAGCAGTCCCGGGACAGTGCGCCTCCTAGGGGGTGGCTACACCTTC.

This sequence joins TRBV28 and TRBJ1-2; maybe TRBD1 (6 bases). V was trimmed by 2 bases and J by 8 bases, leaving 24 bases between them. Per the germline V gene, CDR1 is MDHEN and CDR2 is SYDVKM. The CDR3 covers 17 residues. The CDR3: CASSLRRPGRGVWGYTF. CDR3 nucleotides: TGTGCCAGCAGTTTACGACGCCCCGGCAGGGGAGTTTGGGGCTACACCTTC.

The chain links TRBV28 to TRBJ2-7; D is possibly TRBD1 (5 bases). CDR1 and CDR2 (germline): MDHEN, SYDVKM. V lost 0 bases to trimming and J lost 1 base, with 7 bases between them. There are 14 residues in the CDR3. CDR3: CASSLWDNSYEQYF. CDR3 sequence (DNA): TGTGCCAGCAGTTTATGGGACAATTCCTACGAGCAGTACTTC.

This chain uses TRBV28 with TRBJ2-7, with D possibly being TRBD1 (6 bases). Germline-derived CDR1 and CDR2 are MDHEN and SYDVKM. V was pared by 5 bases and J by 2 bases, with 25 bases between. This CDR3 has 18 residues. The CDR3 loop reads CASSHLGQRIDVPYEQYF. The CDR3 bases are TGTGCCAGCAGTCACCTAGGACAGAGGATAGACGTACCCTACGAGCAGTACTTC.

The chain recombines TRBV28 with TRBJ1-1; 7 bases map to TRBD1. The CDR3 has 14 amino acids. Germline V gene sequence: CDR1 MDHEN, CDR2 SYDVKM. V gave up 6 bases and J gave up 4 bases; unmatched junction bases: 8. The CDR3 nucleotides are TGTGCCAGCAGACTACAGGGGCTAAGCACTGAAGCTTTCTTT. It codes for CASRLQGLSTEAFF.

This clone was detected a few times. The V and J genes are TRBV18 and TRBJ2-6; no clear D. The length of the CDR3 is 14 residues. Germline V gives CDR1 KGHSH, CDR2 LQKENI. Trimming removed 0 bases from V and 4 bases from J, with 4 bases in between. In DNA form, the CDR3 reads TGTGCCAGCTCACCACCTCAAGGGGCCAACGTCCTGACTTTC. It translates to CASSPPQGANVLTF.

V and J are TRBV6-6 and TRBJ2-2; 7 bases agree with TRBD2. The CDR3 sequence is 13 residues long. Germline V gives CDR1 MNHNY, CDR2 SVGAGI (reference sequence). V shed 8 bases, J shed 7 bases, and the junction held 7 bases outside the gene matches. The CDR3 sequence: CASRLGGNGELFF. The CDR3 nucleotides are TGTGCCAGCCGGCTGGGGGGGAACGGGGAGCTGTTTTTT.

This chain connects TRBV27 to TRBJ2-7; 9 positions match TRBD1. The ends lost 8 bases at V and 3 bases at J; junction bases unmatched: 8. Germline V lookup: CDR1 MNHEY, CDR2 SMNVEV (reference sequence). This CDR3 region has 14 residues. The CDR3 spells CASSVTGGYYEQYF. In DNA form, the CDR3 reads TGTGCCAGCTCGGTCACAGGGGGCTACTACGAGCAGTACTTC.

The rearrangement joins TRBV7-2 to TRBJ2-7; D possibly corresponds to TRBD1 (6 bases). The CDR3 spans 15 residues. Per the germline V gene, CDR1 is SGHTA and CDR2 is FQGNSA. Trimming stripped 7 bases from V and 2 bases from J, with 18 bases between. The CDR3 DNA sequence: TGTGCCAGCATAAAGACAGGCCTTGGGACCTACGAGCAGTACTTC. It yields the protein CASIKTGLGTYEQYF.

The genes are TRBV6-4 and TRBJ1-1; D is undetermined. The V end was cut by 0 bases, the J end by 12 bases, with 17 bases between. CDR3 length: 14 residues. Germline values: CDR1 MRHNA, CDR2 SNTAGT. CDR3 amino acids: CASSDSTDGRATFF. Written as DNA, the CDR3 is TGTGCCAGCAGTGACTCAACAGACGGCCGAGCTACTTTCTTT.

The J gene is TRBJ2-7, the V gene TRBV7-9; 7 nucleotides line up with TRBD1. The CDR3 runs 17 residues. V trimming: 3 bases; J trimming: 0 bases; junction bases outside the gene matches: 11. Germline-derived CDR1 and CDR2 are SEHNR and FQNEAQ (reference sequence). CDR3 region: CASSLSHGRQGSYEQYF. In DNA form, the CDR3 reads TGTGCCAGCAGCTTGTCGCACGGCCGACAGGGCTCCTACGAGCAGTACTTC. Filled out from reference TRBV7-9 and TRBJ2-7, the complete variable domain reads DTGVSQNPRHKITKRGQNVTFRCDPISEHNRLYWYRQTLGQGPEFLTYFQNEAQLEKSRLLSDRFSAERPKGSFSTLEIQRTEQGDSAMYLCASSLSHGRQGSYEQYFGPGTRLTVT.

This clone was picked up a small number of times. The chain combines TRBV15 with TRBJ2-5, with 7 bases identical to TRBD2. The CDR3 is 15 residues long. The ends lost 0 bases at V and 9 bases at J; junction bases unmatched: 10. From germline, CDR1 is LNHNV and CDR2 YYDKDF (reference sequence). The CDR3 here is CATSRDLVAGLSQYF. The CDR3 region has the DNA TGTGCCACCAGCAGAGATCTGGTAGCGGGCCTGTCCCAGTACTTC.

The CDR3 reads CASNPAGNTEAFF. DNA for the CDR3: TGTGCCAGCAATCCCGCGGGGAACACTGAAGCTTTCTTT. V and J are TRBV6-6 and TRBJ1-1; D unclear. The CDR3 has 13 amino acids. Germline-derived CDR1 and CDR2 are MNHNY and SVGAGI (reference sequence). V dropped 7 bases and J dropped 1 base, with 10 bases sitting between them.

Only a few counts were recorded for this clone. The chain recombines TRBV9 with TRBJ2-7, with TRBD2 matching over 11 bases. Trimming cost V 3 bases and J 0 bases; bases outside gene matches: 2. CDR1 and CDR2 from the germline V gene are SGDLS and YYNGEE. The CDR3 runs 15 residues. CDR3 in amino acids: CASSATSGSSYEQYF. The CDR3, as DNA: TGTGCCAGCAGCGCAACTAGCGGGAGCTCCTACGAGCAGTACTTC.

The chain employs TRBV2 and TRBJ1-2; D is perhaps TRBD1 (5 bases). CDR3 length equals 13 residues. Germline CDR1 and CDR2: SNHLY and FYNNEI. V was trimmed by 1 base and J by 4 bases, leaving 7 bases between them. CDR3 sequence (DNA): TGTGCCAGCAGTGAAGGGGGGGGCTATGGCTACACCTTC. Translating gives CASSEGGGYGYTF. Combining the CDR3 with reference TRBV2 and TRBJ1-2 gives the whole variable domain EPEVTQTPSHQVTQMGQEVILRCVPISNHLYFYWYRQILGQKVEFLVSFYNNEISEKSEIFDDQFSVERPDGSNFTLKIRSTKLEDSAMYFCASSEGGGYGYTFGSGTRLTVV.

This clone turned up a few times. V and J are TRBV9 and TRBJ2-1; D remains unclear. V lost 4 bases and J lost 6, with 17 bases in between. Germline lookup yields CDR1 SGDLS and CDR2 YYNGEE. This CDR3 has 15 amino acids. The CDR3 nucleotides read TGTGCCAGCAGCCGACTTGGCCTAACGGGCAATGAGCAGTTCTTC. It specifies CASSRLGLTGNEQFF.

At least ten counts were recorded for this clone. The genes are TRBV6-5 and TRBJ1-4, with a tentative D call TRBD1 (5 bases). With 0 bases removed from V and 8 bases from J, the gap between germline ends came to 16 bases. From germline, CDR1 is MNHEY and CDR2 SVGAGI. The CDR3 length is 16 residues. CDR3 region: CASSYSEGAGSEKLFF. The CDR3 nucleotides are TGTGCCAGCAGTTACTCCGAAGGGGCGGGGAGCGAAAAACTGTTTTTT.

This rearrangement joins TRBV5-1 to TRBJ1-4; D ambiguous. CDR1 is SGHRS, CDR2 YFSETQ, per germline. With 0 bases removed from V and 7 bases from J, the gap between germline ends came to 13 bases. The CDR3 runs 15 residues. The CDR3 DNA reads TGCGCCAGCAGCTTGGAGGCAGGCGACGGTGAAAAACTGTTTTTT. This translates into CASSLEAGDGEKLFF.